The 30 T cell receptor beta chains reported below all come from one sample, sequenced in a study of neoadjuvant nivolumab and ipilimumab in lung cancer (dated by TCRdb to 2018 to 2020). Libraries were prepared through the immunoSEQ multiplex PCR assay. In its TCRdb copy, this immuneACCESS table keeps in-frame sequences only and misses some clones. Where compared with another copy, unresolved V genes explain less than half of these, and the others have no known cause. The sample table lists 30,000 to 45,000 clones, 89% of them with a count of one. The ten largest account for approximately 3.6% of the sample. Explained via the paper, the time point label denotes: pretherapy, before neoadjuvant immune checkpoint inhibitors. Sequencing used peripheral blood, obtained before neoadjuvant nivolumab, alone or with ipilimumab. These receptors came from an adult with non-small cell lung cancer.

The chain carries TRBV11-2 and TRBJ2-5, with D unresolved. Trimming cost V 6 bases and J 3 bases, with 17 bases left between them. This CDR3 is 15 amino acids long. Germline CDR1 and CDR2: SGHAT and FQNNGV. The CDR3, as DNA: TGTGCCAGCAGTATGGCCCCCGCTGGGAAAGAGACCCAGTACTTC. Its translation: CASSMAPAGKETQYF. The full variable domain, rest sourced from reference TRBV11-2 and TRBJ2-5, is EAGVAQSPRYKIIEKRQSVAFWCNPISGHATLYWYQQILGQGPKLLIQFQNNGVVDDSQLPKDRFSAERLKGVDSTLKIQPAKLEDSAVYLCASSMAPAGKETQYFGPGTRLLVL.

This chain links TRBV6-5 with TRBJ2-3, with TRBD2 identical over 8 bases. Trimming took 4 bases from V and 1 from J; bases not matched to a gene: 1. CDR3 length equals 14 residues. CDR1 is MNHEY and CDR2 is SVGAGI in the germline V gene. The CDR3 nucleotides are TGTGCCAGCAGTTTGACTAGCGGCACAGATACGCAGTATTTT. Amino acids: CASSLTSGTDTQYF.

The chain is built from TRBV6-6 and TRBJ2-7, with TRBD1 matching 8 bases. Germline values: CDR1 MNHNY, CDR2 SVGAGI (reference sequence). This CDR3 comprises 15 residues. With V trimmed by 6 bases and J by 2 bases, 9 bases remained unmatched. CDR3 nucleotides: TGTGCCAGCAGCGGACTCGGACAGGGAGCCTACGAGCAGTACTTC. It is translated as CASSGLGQGAYEQYF.

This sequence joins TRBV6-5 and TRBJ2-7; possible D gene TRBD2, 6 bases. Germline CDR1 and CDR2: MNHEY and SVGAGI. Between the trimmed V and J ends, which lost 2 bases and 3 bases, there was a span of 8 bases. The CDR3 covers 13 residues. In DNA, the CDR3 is TGTGCCAGCAGTTACCCCGGGAGCTACGAGCAGTACTTC. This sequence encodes CASSYPGSYEQYF.

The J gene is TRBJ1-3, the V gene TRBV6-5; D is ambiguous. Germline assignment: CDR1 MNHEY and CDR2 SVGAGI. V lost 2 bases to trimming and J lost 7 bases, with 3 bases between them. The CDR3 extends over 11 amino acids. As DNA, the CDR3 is TGTGCCAGCAGTTACAGGAACACCATATATTTT. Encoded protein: CASSYRNTIYF.

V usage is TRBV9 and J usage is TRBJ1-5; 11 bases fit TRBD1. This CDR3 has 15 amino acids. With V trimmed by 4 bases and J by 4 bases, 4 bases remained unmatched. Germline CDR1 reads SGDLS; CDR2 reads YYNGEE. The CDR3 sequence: CASSLDRGPNQPQHF. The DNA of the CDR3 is TGTGCCAGCAGCCTGGACAGGGGGCCAAATCAGCCCCAGCATTTT.

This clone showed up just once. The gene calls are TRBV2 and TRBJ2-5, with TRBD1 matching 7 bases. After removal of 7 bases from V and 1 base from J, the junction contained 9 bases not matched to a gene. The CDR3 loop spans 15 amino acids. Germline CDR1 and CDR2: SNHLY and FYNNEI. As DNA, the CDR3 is TGTGCCAGCACTCGACAGGGAAGGGGCCAAGAGACCCAGTACTTC. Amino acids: CASTRQGRGQETQYF.

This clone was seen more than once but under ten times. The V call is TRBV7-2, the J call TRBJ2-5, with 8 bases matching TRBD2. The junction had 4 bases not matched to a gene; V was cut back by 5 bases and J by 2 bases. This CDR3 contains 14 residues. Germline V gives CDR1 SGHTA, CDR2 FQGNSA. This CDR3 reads CASSPAGEQETQYF. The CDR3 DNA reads TGTGCCAGCAGCCCAGCGGGGGAACAAGAGACCCAGTACTTC.

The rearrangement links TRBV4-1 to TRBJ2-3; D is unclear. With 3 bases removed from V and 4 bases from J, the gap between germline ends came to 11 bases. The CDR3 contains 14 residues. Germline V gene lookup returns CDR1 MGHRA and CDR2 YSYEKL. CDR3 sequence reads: CASSQYYTADTQYF. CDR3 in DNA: TGCGCCAGCAGCCAGTACTACACCGCAGATACGCAGTATTTT.

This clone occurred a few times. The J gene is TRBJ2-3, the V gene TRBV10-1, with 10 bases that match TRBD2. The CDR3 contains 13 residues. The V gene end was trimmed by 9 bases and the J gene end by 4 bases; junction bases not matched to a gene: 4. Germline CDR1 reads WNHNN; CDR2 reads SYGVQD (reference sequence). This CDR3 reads CASLAGGADTQYF. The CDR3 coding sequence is TGCGCCAGTTTAGCGGGAGGTGCAGATACGCAGTATTTT.

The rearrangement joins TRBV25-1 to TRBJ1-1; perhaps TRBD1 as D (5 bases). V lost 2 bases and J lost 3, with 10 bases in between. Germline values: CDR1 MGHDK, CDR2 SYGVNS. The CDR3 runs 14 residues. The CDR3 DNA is TGTGCCAGCAGTGAACGGGACGGGGACACTGAAGCTTTCTTT. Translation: CASSERDGDTEAFF.

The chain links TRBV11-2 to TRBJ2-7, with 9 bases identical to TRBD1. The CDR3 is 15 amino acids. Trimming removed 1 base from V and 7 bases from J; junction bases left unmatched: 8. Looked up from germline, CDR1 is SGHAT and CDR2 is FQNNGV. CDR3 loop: CASSLVGQGRVEQYF. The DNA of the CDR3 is TGTGCCAGCAGCTTAGTCGGACAGGGGAGGGTAGAGCAGTACTTC.

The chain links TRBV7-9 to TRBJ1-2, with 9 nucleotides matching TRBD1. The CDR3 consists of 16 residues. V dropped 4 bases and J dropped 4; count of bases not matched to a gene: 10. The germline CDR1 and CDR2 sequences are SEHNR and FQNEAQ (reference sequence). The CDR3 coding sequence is TGTGCCAGCAGCTCACCGACAGGGGGGAACTCCTATGGCTACACCTTC. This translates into CASSSPTGGNSYGYTF.

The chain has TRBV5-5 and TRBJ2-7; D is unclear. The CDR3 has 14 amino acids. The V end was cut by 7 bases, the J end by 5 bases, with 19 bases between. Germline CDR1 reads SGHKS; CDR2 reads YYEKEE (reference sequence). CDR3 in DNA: TGTGCCAGCTACCGGTACCCCCCAAGGGACGAGCAGTACTTC. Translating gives CASYRYPPRDEQYF.

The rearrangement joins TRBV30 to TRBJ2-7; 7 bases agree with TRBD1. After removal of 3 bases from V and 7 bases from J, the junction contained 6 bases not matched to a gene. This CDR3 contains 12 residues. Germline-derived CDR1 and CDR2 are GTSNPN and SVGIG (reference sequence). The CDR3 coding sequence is TGTGCCTGGAGAGAGGACAGGTCGGAGCAGTACTTC. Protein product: CAWREDRSEQYF.

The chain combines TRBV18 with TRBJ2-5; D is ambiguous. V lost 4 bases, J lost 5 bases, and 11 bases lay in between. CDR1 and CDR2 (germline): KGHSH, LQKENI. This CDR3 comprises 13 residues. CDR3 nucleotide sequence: TGTGCCAGCTCACTTTTCGAGTTGGAGACCCAGTACTTC. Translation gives CASSLFELETQYF.

For the CDR3, the DNA is TGTGCCAGAAGCCGACTAGCGGGGTCCTACAATGAGCAGTTCTTC. This codes for CARSRLAGSYNEQFF. The chain links TRBV5-3 to TRBJ2-1; 11 bases map to TRBD2. TRBV5-3 is an ORF; its function is uncertain. The CDR3 has 15 amino acids. V shed 4 bases, J shed 1 base, and the junction held 1 base outside the gene matches.

The CDR3 DNA reads as TGTGCCAGCACCCTGGGTCAGTTCCCCTACGAGCAGTACTTC. This sequence encodes CASTLGQFPYEQYF. The chain couples TRBV6-6 to TRBJ2-7; D uncertain. CDR3 length: 14 amino acids. Germline assignment: CDR1 MNHNY and CDR2 SVGAGI (reference sequence). V gave up 7 bases and J gave up 2 bases, with 15 bases separating them.

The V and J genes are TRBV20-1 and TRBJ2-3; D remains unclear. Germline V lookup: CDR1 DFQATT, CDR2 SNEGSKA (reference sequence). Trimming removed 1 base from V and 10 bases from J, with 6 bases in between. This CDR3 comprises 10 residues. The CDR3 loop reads CSARVLAQYF. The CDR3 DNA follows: TGCAGTGCTAGAGTTTTGGCGCAGTATTTT.

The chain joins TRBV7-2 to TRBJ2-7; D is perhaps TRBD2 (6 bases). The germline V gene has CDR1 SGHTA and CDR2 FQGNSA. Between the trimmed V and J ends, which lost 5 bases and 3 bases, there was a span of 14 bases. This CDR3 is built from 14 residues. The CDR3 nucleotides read TGTGCCAGCAGCGGCTTGGAGGGGCGCTACGAGCAGTACTTC. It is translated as CASSGLEGRYEQYF.

CDR3 loop: CASRLARQETYEQYF. The CDR3 coding sequence is TGTGCCAGCAGACTCGCCCGACAGGAAACCTACGAGCAGTACTTC. V gene TRBV6-5 combines with J gene TRBJ2-7; tentatively, D is TRBD1 (6 bases). The CDR3 contains 15 residues. Germline CDR1 and CDR2: MNHEY and SVGAGI. With 6 bases removed from V and 2 bases from J, the gap between germline ends came to 17 bases.

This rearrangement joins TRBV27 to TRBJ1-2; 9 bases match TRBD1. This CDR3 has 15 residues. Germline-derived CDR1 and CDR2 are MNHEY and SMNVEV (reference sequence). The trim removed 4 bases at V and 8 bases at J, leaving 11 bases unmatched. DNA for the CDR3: TGTGCCAGCAGTTCCCGGGACAGGGTGTTAGAAGGCTACACCTTC. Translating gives CASSSRDRVLEGYTF.

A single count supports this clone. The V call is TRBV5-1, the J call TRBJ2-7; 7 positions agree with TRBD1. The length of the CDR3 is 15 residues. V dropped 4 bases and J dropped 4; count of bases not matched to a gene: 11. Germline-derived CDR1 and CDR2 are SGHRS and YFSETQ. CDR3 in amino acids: CASSGAGTEKYEQYF. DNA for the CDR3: TGCGCCAGCAGCGGGGCCGGGACAGAGAAATACGAGCAGTACTTC. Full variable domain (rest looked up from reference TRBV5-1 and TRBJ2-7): KAGVTQTPRYLIKTRGQQVTLSCSPISGHRSVSWYQQTPGQGLQFLFEYFSETQRNKGNFPGRFSGRQFSNSRSEMNVSTLELGDSALYLCASSGAGTEKYEQYFGPGTRLTVT.

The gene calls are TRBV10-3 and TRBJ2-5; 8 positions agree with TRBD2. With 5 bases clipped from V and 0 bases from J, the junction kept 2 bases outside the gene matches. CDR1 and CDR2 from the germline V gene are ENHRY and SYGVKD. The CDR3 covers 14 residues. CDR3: CAISSGRDQETQYF. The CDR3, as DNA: TGTGCCATCAGTAGCGGGAGAGACCAAGAGACCCAGTACTTC.

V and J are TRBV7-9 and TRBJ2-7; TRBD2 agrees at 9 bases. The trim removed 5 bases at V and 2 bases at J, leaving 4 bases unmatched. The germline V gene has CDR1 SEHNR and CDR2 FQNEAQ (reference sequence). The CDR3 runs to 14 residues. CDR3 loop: CASSPSGTPYEQYF. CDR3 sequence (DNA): TGTGCCAGCAGCCCTAGCGGGACCCCCTACGAGCAGTACTTC.

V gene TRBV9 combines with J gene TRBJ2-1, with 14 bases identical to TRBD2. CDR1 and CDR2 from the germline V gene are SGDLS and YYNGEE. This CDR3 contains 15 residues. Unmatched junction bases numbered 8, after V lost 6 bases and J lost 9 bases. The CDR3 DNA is TGTGCCAGCACCTTGACTAGCGGGAGGGGGGCTGAGCAGTTCTTC. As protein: CASTLTSGRGAEQFF.

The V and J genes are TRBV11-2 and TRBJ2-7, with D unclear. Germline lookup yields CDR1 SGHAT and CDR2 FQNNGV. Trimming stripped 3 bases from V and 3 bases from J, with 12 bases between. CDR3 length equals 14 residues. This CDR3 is CASSFARNFYEQYF. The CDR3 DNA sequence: TGTGCCAGCAGCTTCGCCAGGAACTTCTACGAGCAGTACTTC.

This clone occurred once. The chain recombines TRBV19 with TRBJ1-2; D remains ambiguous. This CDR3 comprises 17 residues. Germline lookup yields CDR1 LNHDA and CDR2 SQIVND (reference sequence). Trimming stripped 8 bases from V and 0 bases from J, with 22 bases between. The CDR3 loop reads CASVDGSSLSPNYGYTF. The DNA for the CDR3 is TGTGCCAGTGTAGACGGATCCTCCTTATCCCCTAACTATGGCTACACCTTC.

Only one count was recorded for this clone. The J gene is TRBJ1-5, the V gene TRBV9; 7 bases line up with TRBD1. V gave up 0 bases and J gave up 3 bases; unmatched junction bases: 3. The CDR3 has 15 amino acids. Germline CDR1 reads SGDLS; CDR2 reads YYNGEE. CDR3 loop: CASSVEGQPNQPQHF. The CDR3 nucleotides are TGTGCCAGCAGCGTAGAGGGACAGCCCAATCAGCCCCAGCATTTT.

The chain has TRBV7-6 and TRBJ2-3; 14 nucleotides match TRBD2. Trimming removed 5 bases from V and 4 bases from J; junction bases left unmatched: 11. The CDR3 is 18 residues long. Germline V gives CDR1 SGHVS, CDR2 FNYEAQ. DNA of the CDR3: TGTGCCAGCAGCGCGTCCGGGACTAGCGGGAGTCCCGCAGATACGCAGTATTTT. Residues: CASSASGTSGSPADTQYF. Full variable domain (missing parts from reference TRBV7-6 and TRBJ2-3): GAGVSQSPRYKVTKRGQDVALRCDPISGHVSLYWYRQALGQGPEFLTYFNYEAQQDKSGLPNDRFSAERPEGSISTLTIQRTEQRDSAMYRCASSASGTSGSPADTQYFGPGTRLTVL.